This TCR beta chain was profiled in a study of blood T cell repertoires in COVID-19. Study-wide context: Sources were T cells, B-cell-depleted T cells, or PBMCs; the material itself was cDNA or gDNA.

Method: immunoSEQ multiplex PCR; TCRdb's copy keeps in-frame clones and lacks some. This table has 350,000 to 450,000 clones, around 87% appearing once. Trimming took 0 bases from V and 2 from J, leaving 13 bases between them. CDR1 and CDR2 from the germline V gene are SGHNT and YYREEE (reference sequence). This CDR3 is 16 amino acids long. The participants were between about 18 and 90 years old and came from some 23 US areas. Donors were grouped by their self-reported clinical history. This rearrangement joins TRBV5-4 to TRBJ2-3; D not resolved. The TCR comes from a man in his forties or fifties in a cohort exposed to, infected with or recovered from COVID-19 (not recorded which). The sequencing sample was made of PBMCs or T cells enriched from blood (not recorded which). The CDR3 DNA is TGTGCCAGCAGCTTGGGGCCCTCACCCGCCACAGATACGCAGTATTTT. Translation: CASSLGPSPATDTQYF.